One and the same sample provided the 29 T cell receptor beta chains below, sequenced in a study of graft-versus-host responses after intestinal transplantation. Some clones are missing from TCRdb's copy, which holds only in-frame ones; the method was immunoSEQ multiplex PCR. The sample has about 85,000 clones; under 95% are singletons. Their antigen targets remain unknown. This material consisted of unstimulated CD8+ T cells sorted from spleen or lymph node cells, taken before transplant. The receptors derive from a human donor who was the organ donor for an intestinal transplant.

V gene TRBV6-5 combines with J gene TRBJ2-5; 7 bases line up with TRBD1. Per germline, CDR1 MNHEY and CDR2 SVGAGI. Trimming cost V 4 bases and J 3 bases; bases outside gene matches: 2. This CDR3 has 13 residues. The CDR3 spells CASSWGTEETQYF. The CDR3 nucleotides read TGTGCCAGCAGTTGGGGGACAGAAGAGACCCAGTACTTC.

This chain connects TRBV10-2 to TRBJ2-1; 8 bases match TRBD2. V trimming: 6 bases; J trimming: 3 bases; junction bases outside the gene matches: 10. This CDR3 comprises 16 residues. Germline V CDR1 and CDR2: WSHSY, SAAADI. In DNA, the CDR3 is TGCGCCAGCAGCTACATTGGGACTAGGGGCTACAATGAGCAGTTCTTC. As protein: CASSYIGTRGYNEQFF.

V is TRBV5-6 and J is TRBJ2-6; maybe TRBD1 (5 bases). The CDR3 is 17 residues long. V was pared by 0 bases and J by 2 bases, with 12 bases between. Germline V gives CDR1 SGHDT, CDR2 YYEEEE. Here the CDR3 reads CASSLAGYPPGANVLTF. The CDR3 DNA follows: TGTGCCAGCAGCTTGGCAGGGTACCCTCCTGGGGCCAACGTCCTGACTTTC.

The rearrangement joins TRBV9 to TRBJ2-7; possibly TRBD1 or TRBD2 for D (5 bases each). V was clipped by 4 bases and J by 3 bases, with 11 bases between them. This CDR3 is 13 amino acids long. The germline CDR1 and CDR2 sequences are SGDLS and YYNGEE. The DNA for the CDR3 is TGTGCCAGCAGCCGAGGGGCCAGCTACGAGCAGTACTTC. Protein sequence: CASSRGASYEQYF.

The chain combines TRBV4-1 with TRBJ2-1, with 7 nucleotides matching TRBD2. Germline assignment: CDR1 MGHRA and CDR2 YSYEKL. The V segment lost 4 bases and the J segment 0 bases; nucleotides outside the gene matches: 3. The CDR3 is 15 amino acids. The CDR3 nucleotides read TGCGCCAGCAGCCTGCGGGGGAGCTCCTACAATGAGCAGTTCTTC. This encodes CASSLRGSSYNEQFF.

The chain joins TRBV6-5 to TRBJ1-2, with D tentatively TRBD1 (6 bases). Germline CDR1 MNHEY, CDR2 SVGAGI. Trimming stripped 0 bases from V and 8 bases from J, with 16 bases between. The CDR3 covers 15 residues. The DNA for the CDR3 is TGTGCCAGCAGTTACTCTGAACAGCGGACAGACGGCTACACCTTC. Protein product: CASSYSEQRTDGYTF.

The chain joins TRBV9 to TRBJ2-7; the match to TRBD2 covers 10 bases. Germline CDR1 reads SGDLS; CDR2 reads YYNGEE. V gave up 0 bases and J gave up 3 bases; unmatched junction bases: 6. The CDR3 has 16 amino acids. CDR3 nucleotides: TGTGCCAGCAGCGTAGTAGCGGGGGGACCAAACTACGAGCAGTACTTC. This codes for CASSVVAGGPNYEQYF.

This clone has a single count. The gene calls are TRBV6-5 and TRBJ2-2; D unclear. Per germline, CDR1 MNHEY and CDR2 SVGAGI. V was pared by 2 bases and J by 0 bases, with 7 bases between. The CDR3 runs to 15 residues. CDR3 sequence (DNA): TGTGCCAGCAGTTACGAGACACCGAACACCGGGGAGCTGTTTTTT. It yields the protein CASSYETPNTGELFF.

The rearrangement uses TRBV9 and TRBJ2-3; 13 nucleotides agree with TRBD2. J was trimmed by 2 bases and V by 2 bases; bases with no gene match: 5. From germline, CDR1 is SGDLS and CDR2 YYNGEE. This CDR3 contains 17 residues. For the CDR3, the DNA is TGTGCCAGCAGCGTCCCTACTAGCGGGGGGGTCACAGATACGCAGTATTTT. It codes for CASSVPTSGGVTDTQYF. The complete variable domain, with remaining parts taken from reference TRBV9 and TRBJ2-3, reads DSGVTQTPKHLITATGQRVTLRCSPRSGDLSVYWYQQSLDQGLQFLIQYYNGEERAKGNILERFSAQQFPDLHSELNLSSLELGDSALYFCASSVPTSGGVTDTQYFGPGTRLTVL.

The chain couples TRBV25-1 to TRBJ2-3, with D possibly being TRBD1 or TRBD2 (6 bases each). The V end was cut by 11 bases, the J end by 6 bases, with 15 bases between. CDR1 MGHDK and CDR2 SYGVNS come from the germline V gene. The CDR3 runs to 12 residues. CDR3 DNA sequence: TGTGCCTGGGGGGCTAGCCGGGATACGCAGTATTTT. It specifies CAWGASRDTQYF.

The chain combines TRBV5-4 with TRBJ2-1, with 16 bases lining up with TRBD2. This CDR3 has 20 residues. J lost 0 bases, V lost 0 bases, and 6 bases had no gene match. CDR1 and CDR2 (germline): SGHNT, YYREEE (reference sequence). The CDR3 coding sequence is TGTGCCAGCAGCTTGGGACCGGGACTAGCGGGAGGGAGCTCCTACAATGAGCAGTTCTTC. Its translation is CASSLGPGLAGGSSYNEQFF.

V is TRBV18 and J is TRBJ2-5; weak D call: TRBD1 (6 bases). Matching the DNA end better, TRBJ2-7 makes the J call doubtful. There are 16 residues in the CDR3. Per the germline V gene, CDR1 is KGHSH and CDR2 is LQKENI. In nucleotides, the CDR3 is TGTGCCAGCTCACCACCGTCTGGGACATCAACCTACGAGCAGTACTTC. Translation gives CASSPPSGTSTYEQYF.

The gene calls are TRBV6-1 and TRBJ1-2; no reliable D call. The germline CDR1 and CDR2 sequences are MNHNS and SASEGT. Deletions cut 0 bases from V and 3 bases from J, with 14 bases between. The CDR3 sequence is 16 residues long. CDR3 DNA sequence: TGTGCCAGCAGTGAAGCCAGGAGCCTAAACTACTATGGCTACACCTTC. Residues: CASSEARSLNYYGYTF.

The chain links TRBV5-4 to TRBJ2-1; D possibly corresponds to TRBD2 (5 bases). The germline CDR1 and CDR2 sequences are SGHNT and YYREEE (reference sequence). Trimming took 2 bases from V and 3 from J, leaving 15 bases between them. The CDR3 totals 16 residues. The CDR3 DNA sequence: TGTGCCAGCAGCTTTCTAGAGGGCCTTGTCTACAATGAGCAGTTCTTC. It codes for CASSFLEGLVYNEQFF.

J is TRBJ2-1 and V is TRBV6-5; maybe TRBD2 (5 bases). The CDR3 runs to 15 residues. The V end was cut by 6 bases, the J end by 2 bases, with 14 bases between. Germline CDR1 and CDR2: MNHEY and SVGAGI. The CDR3 DNA is TGTGCCAGCAGAGACGACCTAGCACCCTACAATGAGCAGTTCTTC. Translation gives CASRDDLAPYNEQFF.

The V call is TRBV29-1, the J call TRBJ1-1; D gene ambiguous. V was trimmed by 7 bases and J by 1 base, leaving 10 bases between them. Germline CDR1 reads SQVTM; CDR2 reads ANQGSEA. The CDR3 runs 12 residues. As DNA, the CDR3 is TGCAGCGCGTCCGGGGAGAACACTGAAGCTTTCTTT. Translated, it gives CSASGENTEAFF.

The chain uses TRBV7-9 and TRBJ1-1; D is uncertain. Germline lookup yields CDR1 SEHNR and CDR2 FQNEAQ (reference sequence). The CDR3 runs 15 residues. The V end lost 1 base, the J end lost 4 bases, and 13 bases lay between the germline ends. The CDR3 reads CASSLGGSGSTEAFF. In DNA, the CDR3 is TGTGCCAGCAGCTTAGGAGGCTCGGGTAGCACTGAAGCTTTCTTT.

The genes are TRBV5-4 and TRBJ1-1, with no clear D. The V gene lost 2 bases and the J gene lost 2 bases, with 7 bases spanning the gap. The CDR3 spans 13 residues. Germline V CDR1 and CDR2: SGHNT, YYREEE (reference sequence). The CDR3 region is CASSFNINTEAFF. CDR3 DNA sequence: TGTGCCAGCAGCTTCAACATAAACACTGAAGCTTTCTTT.

This chain uses TRBV7-9 with TRBJ2-7; the match to TRBD1 covers 10 bases. With 1 base clipped from V and 7 bases from J, the junction kept 7 bases outside the gene matches. The CDR3 spans 15 residues. CDR1 is SEHNR and CDR2 is FQNEAQ in the germline V gene (reference sequence). The CDR3 DNA reads as TGTGCCAGCAGCTTAGGGACAGGGGGGGCAGAGGAGCAGTACTTC. Protein product: CASSLGTGGAEEQYF. The full variable domain, its missing parts supplied by reference TRBV7-9 and TRBJ2-7, is DTGVSQNPRHKITKRGQNVTFRCDPISEHNRLYWYRQTLGQGPEFLTYFQNEAQLEKSRLLSDRFSAERPKGSFSTLEIQRTEQGDSAMYLCASSLGTGGAEEQYFGPGTRLTVT.

V and J are TRBV5-1 and TRBJ1-1; tentative D call: TRBD1 (5 bases). V shed 0 bases and J shed 4 bases, with 10 bases lying between them. CDR3 length: 14 amino acids. Germline values: CDR1 SGHRS, CDR2 YFSETQ. The CDR3 reads CASSLVRGSTEAFF. Here the CDR3 DNA reads TGCGCCAGCAGCTTGGTGAGGGGTAGCACTGAAGCTTTCTTT.

V is TRBV27 and J is TRBJ1-2, with D possibly matching TRBD1 (6 bases). Trimming removed 6 bases from V and 4 bases from J, with 12 bases in between. The CDR3 consists of 13 residues. Germline lookup yields CDR1 MNHEY and CDR2 SMNVEV (reference sequence). CDR3 nucleotide sequence: TGTGCCAGCAGCGTAGACAGGTTCTATGGCTACACCTTC. Residues: CASSVDRFYGYTF.

The chain recombines TRBV10-3 with TRBJ1-4; 7 nucleotides match TRBD1. V dropped 8 bases and J dropped 0; count of bases not matched to a gene: 12. The CDR3 runs to 17 residues. CDR1 is ENHRY and CDR2 is SYGVKD in the germline V gene. CDR3 sequence reads: CAIPDREVFATNEKLFF. The CDR3 DNA is TGTGCCATCCCAGACAGGGAAGTATTTGCAACTAATGAAAAACTGTTTTTT.

The chain links TRBV6-5 to TRBJ2-7; TRBD2 agrees at 12 bases. CDR1 is MNHEY, CDR2 SVGAGI, per germline. V shed 5 bases, J shed 3 bases, and the junction held 5 bases outside the gene matches. The CDR3 totals 15 residues. CDR3 DNA sequence: TGTGCCAGCAGTACGACTAGCGGGAGTTTCTACGAGCAGTACTTC. The encoded protein is CASSTTSGSFYEQYF.

The chain joins TRBV6-1 to TRBJ2-7; D is undetermined. The ends were cut back, 2 bases at V and 8 bases at J, with 16 bases in the middle. The CDR3 has 14 amino acids. Germline V gene data show CDR1 as MNHNS and CDR2 as SASEGT. This CDR3 is CASSEPYYLIKQYF. The CDR3, as DNA: TGTGCCAGCAGTGAACCTTACTATCTTATTAAGCAGTACTTC.

This clone was picked up a small number of times. The chain recombines TRBV6-5 with TRBJ2-5, with D perhaps being TRBD1 or TRBD2 (6 bases each). The germline V gene encodes CDR1 MNHEY and CDR2 SVGAGI. V lost 2 bases and J lost 2, with 15 bases in between. The CDR3 is 16 residues long. This chain's CDR3 is CASSYGGGEVQETQYF. The CDR3 DNA reads TGTGCCAGCAGTTACGGGGGCGGGGAGGTACAAGAGACCCAGTACTTC.

This chain uses TRBV10-3 with TRBJ2-7; 11 nucleotides agree with TRBD1. From germline, CDR1 is ENHRY and CDR2 SYGVKD. Trimming took 0 bases from V and 7 from J; bases not matched to a gene: 8. CDR3 size: 16 residues. The CDR3 DNA is TGTGCCATCAGTGAGTCTTTGGACAGGGGGCTTCGAGAGCAGTACTTC. Translated: CAISESLDRGLREQYF.

CDR3 bases: TGTGCCAGTAGCCCGGGACAGGGGTATCAGCCCCAGCATTTT. Amino acid sequence: CASSPGQGYQPQHF. The chain recombines TRBV19 with TRBJ1-5, with 10 bases lining up with TRBD1. This CDR3 is 14 amino acids long. Germline trimming cut 6 bases from V and 5 bases from J; bases unmatched to any gene: 4. Germline V gene lookup returns CDR1 LNHDA and CDR2 SQIVND (reference sequence). Full variable domain (outside the CDR3, taken from reference TRBV19 and TRBJ1-5): DGGITQSPKYLFRKEGQNVTLSCEQNLNHDAMYWYRQDPGQGLRLIYYSQIVNDFQKGDIAEGYSVSREKKESFPLTVTSAQKNPTAFYLCASSPGQGYQPQHFGDGTRLSIL.

The chain uses TRBV6-1 and TRBJ1-1, with 7 bases aligning to TRBD1. Germline V gene sequence: CDR1 MNHNS, CDR2 SASEGT. The CDR3 has 13 amino acids. V lost 4 bases, J lost 5 bases, and 4 bases stayed unmatched. The CDR3 sequence is CASSAGQLTEAFF. In nucleotides, the CDR3 is TGTGCCAGCAGTGCGGGACAGCTTACTGAAGCTTTCTTT.

This rearrangement joins TRBV4-1 to TRBJ2-3; TRBD1 is a possible D gene (5 bases). V was trimmed by 2 bases and J by 7 bases, leaving 34 bases between them. CDR3 length: 21 residues. Germline-derived CDR1 and CDR2 are MGHRA and YSYEKL. The CDR3 coding sequence is TGCGCCAGCAGCCAACCGAGCGCCGATTTCCCAAGGGGCAGATTTACATATACGCAGTATTTT. This sequence encodes CASSQPSADFPRGRFTYTQYF.